The following is a TCR beta chain sequence with its context. Its target is not known. The data are from a study of spatial heterogeneity in lung cancer. Study as a whole: The average appearance count of each unique TCR and UMI combination in raw reads was more than ten. Findings of the study overall: The number of expanded tumor alpha and beta chains correlated with mutation number.

TCRdb ran MiXCR on the 5' RACE reads and lists one entry per CDR3 protein. This repertoire shows 15,000 to 20,000 distinct CDR3 sequences, 7.5% found once; its top ten account for roughly 20%. Described time point: sample taken at primary tumor resection. Researchers sequenced whole RNA taken from tumor, nontumor lung or frozen PBMC without sorting. CDR3 length: 16 amino acids. Trimming cost V 5 bases and J 0 bases, with 13 bases left between them. This receptor was taken from a male donor with early-stage non-small cell lung cancer. The source material was lung tumor tissue, sampled at surgery. V usage is TRBV12-3 or TRBV12-4 and J usage is TRBJ1-4, with D unresolved. The CDR3 region is CASSPGSSATNEKLFF. CDR3 nucleotide sequence: TGTGCCAGCAGTCCTGGGAGCTCTGCAACTAATGAAAAACTGTTTTTT.